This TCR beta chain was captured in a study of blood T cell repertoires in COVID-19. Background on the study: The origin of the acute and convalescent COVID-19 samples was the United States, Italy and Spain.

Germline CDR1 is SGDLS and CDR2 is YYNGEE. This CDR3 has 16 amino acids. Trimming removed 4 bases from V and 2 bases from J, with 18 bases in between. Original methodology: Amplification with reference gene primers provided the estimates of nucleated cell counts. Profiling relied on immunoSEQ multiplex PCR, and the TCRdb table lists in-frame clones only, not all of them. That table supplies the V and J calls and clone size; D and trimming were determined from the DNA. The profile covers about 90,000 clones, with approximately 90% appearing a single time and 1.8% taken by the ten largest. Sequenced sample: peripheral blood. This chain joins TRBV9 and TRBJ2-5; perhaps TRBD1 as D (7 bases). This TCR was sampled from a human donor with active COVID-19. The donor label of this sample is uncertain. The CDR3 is CASSLSTGRLQETQYF. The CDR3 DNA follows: TGTGCCAGCAGCTTGTCGACAGGGAGGTTGCAAGAGACCCAGTACTTC.